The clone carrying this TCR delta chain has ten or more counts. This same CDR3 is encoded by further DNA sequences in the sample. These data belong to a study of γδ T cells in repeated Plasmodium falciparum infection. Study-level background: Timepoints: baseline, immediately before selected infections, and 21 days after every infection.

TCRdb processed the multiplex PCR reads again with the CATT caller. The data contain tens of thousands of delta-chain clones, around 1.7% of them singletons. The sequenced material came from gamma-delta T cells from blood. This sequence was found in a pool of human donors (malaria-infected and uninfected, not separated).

The CDR3 DNA is TGTGCTCTTGGGGAATCCTACGCCCCCTTCGGACTGCTGTACACCGATAAACTCATCTTT. Amino acids: CALGESYAPFGLLYTDKLIF. The J gene is TRDJ1, the V gene TRDV1; a weak D match, TRDD2 (6 bases). The CDR3 extends over 20 amino acids. V dropped 2 bases and J dropped 0 bases, with 25 bases sitting between them. Germline V gives CDR1 TSWWSYY, CDR2 QGS.